These 11 T cell receptor beta chains share one sample of origin, sequenced in a study of cytomegalovirus exposure and HLA in healthy donors. This PCR relied on a set of 60 Vbeta primers and 13 Jbeta primers. Some clones are missing from TCRdb's copy, which holds only in-frame ones; the method was immunoSEQ multiplex PCR. Counted here are more than 85,000 clones, approximately 83% occurring once; the ten biggest clones make up 1.5% to 2%. Sequencing input: PBMCs. These receptors were collected from a man aged 35-49 years in good health and CMV-seronegative.

The gene calls are TRBV28 and TRBJ2-1, with a weak D call TRBD2 (5 bases). The CDR3 contains 13 residues. Germline values: CDR1 MDHEN, CDR2 SYDVKM. Trimming cost V 6 bases and J 4 bases, with 10 bases left between them. The CDR3 is CASSLDSYNEQFF. The CDR3 DNA reads as TGTGCCAGCAGCCTGGACTCTTACAATGAGCAGTTCTTC. The variable domain in full, with the rest retrieved from reference TRBV28 and TRBJ2-1, is DVKVTQSSRYLVKRTGEKVFLECVQDMDHENMFWYRQDPGLGLRLIYFSYDVKMKEKGDIPEGYSVSREKKERFSLILESASTNQTSMYLCASSLDSYNEQFFGPGTRLTVL.

The chain couples TRBV5-1 to TRBJ2-5; tentative D call: TRBD2 (5 bases). The CDR3 sequence is 14 residues long. In germline, CDR1 is SGHRS, CDR2 YFSETQ. V was cut by 0 bases and J by 5 bases, with 11 bases left in between. The CDR3 DNA reads TGCGCCAGCAGCTTGGTGTCGGGAATCGAGACCCAGTACTTC. Translation gives CASSLVSGIETQYF. Based on the CDR3 plus reference TRBV5-1 and TRBJ2-5, the full variable domain is KAGVTQTPRYLIKTRGQQVTLSCSPISGHRSVSWYQQTPGQGLQFLFEYFSETQRNKGNFPGRFSGRQFSNSRSEMNVSTLELGDSALYLCASSLVSGIETQYFGPGTRLLVL.

This clone was counted a single time. In DNA, the CDR3 is TGCGCCAGCAGCCCCGGTTCTTCCTATGGCTACACCTTC. This translates into CASSPGSSYGYTF. This rearrangement joins TRBV5-1 to TRBJ1-2; no clear D gene. CDR3 size: 13 residues. The V end lost 4 bases, the J end lost 4 bases, and 11 bases lay between the germline ends. Germline-derived CDR1 and CDR2 are SGHRS and YFSETQ.

CDR3 in amino acids: CASSSPRGTEAFF. The CDR3 bases are TGTGCCAGCAGTTCCCCCAGGGGCACTGAAGCTTTCTTT. This rearrangement joins TRBV28 to TRBJ1-1; perhaps TRBD1 as D (6 bases). The CDR3 consists of 13 residues. Trimming pared 4 bases from V and 4 bases from J, leaving 10 bases between. Germline CDR1 and CDR2: MDHEN and SYDVKM.

The chain couples TRBV19 to TRBJ1-5; 7 bases are shared with TRBD1. Germline V gene lookup returns CDR1 LNHDA and CDR2 SQIVND (reference sequence). The CDR3 runs 16 residues. V was pared by 6 bases and J by 4 bases, with 12 bases of the junction left unmatched. The CDR3 is CASRDLTGKANQPQHF. CDR3 nucleotides: TGTGCCAGTAGGGACTTGACAGGGAAGGCGAATCAGCCCCAGCATTTT. Full variable domain (outside the CDR3, taken from reference TRBV19 and TRBJ1-5): DGGITQSPKYLFRKEGQNVTLSCEQNLNHDAMYWYRQDPGQGLRLIYYSQIVNDFQKGDIAEGYSVSREKKESFPLTVTSAQKNPTAFYLCASRDLTGKANQPQHFGDGTRLSIL.

A single count supports this clone. V and J are TRBV27 and TRBJ1-6; D may be TRBD1 (5 bases). V lost 4 bases to trimming and J lost 9 bases, with 13 bases between them. Germline V gives CDR1 MNHEY, CDR2 SMNVEV (reference sequence). There are 14 residues in the CDR3. The CDR3 is CASSWGTGGSPLHF. The CDR3 region has the DNA TGTGCCAGCAGTTGGGGGACGGGAGGTTCACCCCTCCACTTT.

This clone was seen a handful of times. The chain combines TRBV19 with TRBJ1-5; TRBD1 aligns across 12 bases. CDR1 is LNHDA and CDR2 is SQIVND in the germline V gene (reference sequence). The CDR3 totals 16 residues. Losses at the gene ends were 5 bases for V and 5 bases for J; bases not matched to a gene: 7. The CDR3 bases are TGTGCCAGTAGTCTCCGGGACAGGGGGCTCCATCAGCCCCAGCATTTT. It is translated as CASSLRDRGLHQPQHF. Full variable domain (remainder filled in from reference TRBV19 and TRBJ1-5): DGGITQSPKYLFRKEGQNVTLSCEQNLNHDAMYWYRQDPGQGLRLIYYSQIVNDFQKGDIAEGYSVSREKKESFPLTVTSAQKNPTAFYLCASSLRDRGLHQPQHFGDGTRLSIL.

This rearrangement joins TRBV5-1 to TRBJ2-5; D is perhaps TRBD1 (6 bases). Germline CDR1 reads SGHRS; CDR2 reads YFSETQ. Trimming took 0 bases from V and 9 from J, leaving 6 bases between them. The CDR3 consists of 11 residues. The CDR3 DNA is TGCGCCAGCAGCTTGGAGGGGGCCCAGTACTTC. Translation: CASSLEGAQYF.

This clone was seen many times. The rearrangement joins TRBV6-1 to TRBJ1-1, with 7 bases matching TRBD1. J lost 4 bases, V lost 7 bases, and 6 bases had no gene match. Germline values: CDR1 MNHNS, CDR2 SASEGT. This CDR3 comprises 13 residues. The CDR3 loop reads CASNRQGRTEAFF. CDR3 sequence (DNA): TGTGCCAGCAATAGACAGGGTCGCACTGAAGCTTTCTTT.

V gene TRBV6-5 combines with J gene TRBJ2-7; D may be TRBD1 (6 bases). V was trimmed by 5 bases and J by 6 bases, leaving 11 bases between them. Per germline, CDR1 MNHEY and CDR2 SVGAGI. The CDR3 is 12 residues long. CDR3 in DNA: TGTGCCAGCAGTCGTCAGGGGATCGAGCAGTACTTC. Protein sequence: CASSRQGIEQYF.

In this sample, this clone turned up a few times. V and J are TRBV29-1 and TRBJ2-5, with 9 bases that match TRBD1. This CDR3 comprises 12 residues. Germline V gene lookup returns CDR1 SQVTM and CDR2 ANQGSEA. Unmatched junction bases numbered 3, after V lost 6 bases and J lost 4 bases. CDR3 protein: CSVGQGTETQYF. In DNA form, the CDR3 reads TGCAGCGTAGGACAGGGGACAGAGACCCAGTACTTC.